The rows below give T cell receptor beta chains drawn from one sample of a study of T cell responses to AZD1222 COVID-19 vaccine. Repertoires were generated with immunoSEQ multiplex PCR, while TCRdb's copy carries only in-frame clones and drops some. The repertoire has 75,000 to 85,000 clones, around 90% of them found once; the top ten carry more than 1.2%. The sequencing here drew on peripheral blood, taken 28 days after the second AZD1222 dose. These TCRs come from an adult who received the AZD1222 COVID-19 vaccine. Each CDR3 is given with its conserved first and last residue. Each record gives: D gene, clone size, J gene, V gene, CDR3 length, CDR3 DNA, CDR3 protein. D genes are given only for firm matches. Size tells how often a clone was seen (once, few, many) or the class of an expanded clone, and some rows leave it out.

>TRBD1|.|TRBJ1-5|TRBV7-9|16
TGTGCCAGCAGCTTTGAGGGACAGGGGTACAATCAGCCCCAGCATTTT
CASSFEGQGYNQPQHF
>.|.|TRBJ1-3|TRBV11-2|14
TGTGCCAGCAGCCCGGGGCGATCTGGAAACACCATATATTTT
CASSPGRSGNTIYF
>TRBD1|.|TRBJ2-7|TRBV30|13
TGTGCCTCCACAGGGGGAGCGTCCTACGAGCAGTACTTC
CASTGGASYEQYF
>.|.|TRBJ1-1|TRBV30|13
TGTGCCTGGAGTGTAGTAGGGAACACTGAAGCTTTCTTT
CAWSVVGNTEAFF
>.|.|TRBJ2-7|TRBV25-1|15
TGTGCCAGCAGTCCGCACCTAGGGGTTTCCTACGAGCAGTACTTC
CASSPHLGVSYEQYF
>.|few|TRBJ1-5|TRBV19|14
TGTGCCAGTAGTACCGGACAGCTTAATCAGCCCCAGCATTTT
CASSTGQLNQPQHF
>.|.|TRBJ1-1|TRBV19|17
TGTGCCAGTATCTCACCAACGGGACGAACGGGAACAAGTGAAGCTTTCTTT
CASISPTGRTGTSEAFF
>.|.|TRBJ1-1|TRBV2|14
TGTGCCAGCAGTGAACAGACTATGAACACTGAAGCTTTCTTT
CASSEQTMNTEAFF
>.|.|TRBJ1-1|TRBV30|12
TGTGCCTGGAGTTGGGGGGGCACTGAAGCTTTCTTT
CAWSWGGTEAFF
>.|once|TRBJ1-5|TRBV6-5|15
TGTGCCAGCAGCAGGGCCTTACCTCCCAATCAGCCCCAGCATTTT
CASSRALPPNQPQHF
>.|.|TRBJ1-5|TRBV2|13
TGTGCCAGCAGACCCTTGGGTCGCCAGCCCCAGCATTTT
CASRPLGRQPQHF
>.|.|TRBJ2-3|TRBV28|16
TGTGCCAGCAGTTTAATCGGCGGGCAGGGCACAGATACGCAGTATTTT
CASSLIGGQGTDTQYF
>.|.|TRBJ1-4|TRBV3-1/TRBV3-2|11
TGTGCCAGCAGCAAAAATGAAAAACTGTTTTTT
CASSKNEKLFF
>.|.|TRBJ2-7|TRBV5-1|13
TGCGCCAGTAACTCGGGGGCCTCCTACGAGCAGTACTTC
CASNSGASYEQYF
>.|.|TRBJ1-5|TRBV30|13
TGTGCCTGGAGTGGCCAGGGCAATCAGCCCCAGCATTTT
CAWSGQGNQPQHF
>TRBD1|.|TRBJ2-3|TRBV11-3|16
TGTGCCAGCAGCTTAGGTCGCAGGGGGTCAACAGATACGCAGTATTTT
CASSLGRRGSTDTQYF
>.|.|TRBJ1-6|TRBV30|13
TGTGCCTGGATCGGATCCGGGAATTCACCCCTCCACTTT
CAWIGSGNSPLHF
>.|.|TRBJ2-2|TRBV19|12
TGTGCCAGTAGCCTGGGCGCCGGGGAGCTGTTTTTT
CASSLGAGELFF
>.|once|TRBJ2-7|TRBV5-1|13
TGCGCCAGCAGCTTGTACGAGGGCAGCGAGCAGTACTTC
CASSLYEGSEQYF
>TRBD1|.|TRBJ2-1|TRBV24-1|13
TGTGCCACCGGAGACAGGGGGGAGGGTGAGCAGTTCTTC
CATGDRGEGEQFF
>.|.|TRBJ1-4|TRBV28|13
TGTGCCAGCAGTTTCCCCATTCGGGAAAAACTGTTTTTT
CASSFPIREKLFF
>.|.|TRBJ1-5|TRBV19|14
TGTGCCAGTAGTATCCGAGGGGAGGGTCAGCCCCAGCATTTT
CASSIRGEGQPQHF
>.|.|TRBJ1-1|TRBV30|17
TGTGCCTGGAGTGTAAAAAAATGGAGGGCTACTAACACTGAAGCTTTCTTT
CAWSVKKWRATNTEAFF
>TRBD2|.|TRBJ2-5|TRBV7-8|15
TGTGCCAGCAGCACCGAGCGGGGGGGCAGGGAGACCCAGTACTTC
CASSTERGGRETQYF
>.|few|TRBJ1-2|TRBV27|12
TGTGCCACCCATACAGGAAATTGGGGCTACACCTTC
CATHTGNWGYTF
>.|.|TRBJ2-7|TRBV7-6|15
TGTGCCAGCAGCTTGGTGCGGGACAGATCCTACGAGCAGTACTTC
CASSLVRDRSYEQYF
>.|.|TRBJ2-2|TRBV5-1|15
TGCGCCAGCAGCTTGGCCGTCGGGGTAGCCGGGGAGCTGTTTTTT
CASSLAVGVAGELFF
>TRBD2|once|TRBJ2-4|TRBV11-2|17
TGTGCCAGCAGCTCCCAGGATTGGACTAGCGGTAGGAACATTCAGTACTTC
CASSSQDWTSGRNIQYF
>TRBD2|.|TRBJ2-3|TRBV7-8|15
TGTGCCAGCAGCTCACTAGCGGGGGGGCATGATACGCAGTATTTT
CASSSLAGGHDTQYF
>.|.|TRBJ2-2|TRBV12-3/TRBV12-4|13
TGTGCCAGCAGTACAAGAACAGACGGGGAGCTGTTTTTT
CASSTRTDGELFF
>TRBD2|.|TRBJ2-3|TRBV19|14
TGTGCCAGTATGCCTAGCGGGGGCCCAGATACGCAGTATTTT
CASMPSGGPDTQYF
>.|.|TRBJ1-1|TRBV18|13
TGTGCCAGCTCACCTCAGGATAACACTGAAGCTTTCTTT
CASSPQDNTEAFF
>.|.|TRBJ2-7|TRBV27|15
TGTGCCAGCAGCCCCAAGGTAGGCCCGAGGAACGAGCAGTACTTC
CASSPKVGPRNEQYF